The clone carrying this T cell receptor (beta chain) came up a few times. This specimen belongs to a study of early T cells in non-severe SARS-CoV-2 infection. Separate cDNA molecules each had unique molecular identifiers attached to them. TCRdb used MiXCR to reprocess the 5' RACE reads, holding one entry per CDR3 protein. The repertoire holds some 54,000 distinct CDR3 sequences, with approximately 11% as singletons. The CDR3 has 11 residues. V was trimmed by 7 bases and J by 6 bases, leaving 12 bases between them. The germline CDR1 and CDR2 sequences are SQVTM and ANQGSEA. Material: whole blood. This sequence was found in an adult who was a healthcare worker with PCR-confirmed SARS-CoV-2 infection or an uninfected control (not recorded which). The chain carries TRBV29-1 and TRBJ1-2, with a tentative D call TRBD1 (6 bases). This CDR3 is CSGFYRDGYTF. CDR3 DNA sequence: TGCAGCGGGTTCTACAGGGATGGCTACACCTTC.